These T cell receptor beta chains were read from a single sample in a study of blood T cells in healthy people across ages. TCRdb itself ran the 5' RACE reads through MiXCR, one entry per CDR3 protein. This sample carries 1.5 million to 2 million distinct CDR3 sequences, 35% to 50% of them seen once, and the ten largest clones take about 23%. Sequencing was done on a sample of blood. The source is a human donor in good health. The CDR3 runs from the conserved cysteine through the conserved F or W. Fields, in order: D gene, V gene, clone size, J gene, CDR3 protein, CDR3 DNA. The D gene is left open where the match is weak. Only some rows state a clone size, as once, few, many or a class for expanded clones.

D gene: -; V gene: TRBV13; clone size: few; J gene: TRBJ2-1; CDR3 protein: CASSYPRWERKEQFF; CDR3 DNA: TGTGCCAGCAGCTACCCCCGGTGGGAACGGAAGGAGCAGTTCTTC
D gene: TRBD2; V gene: TRBV18; clone size: few; J gene: TRBJ2-1; CDR3 protein: CASRTSGDDNEQFF; CDR3 DNA: TGTGCCAGCCGGACTAGCGGGGATGACAATGAGCAGTTCTTC
D gene: -; V gene: TRBV12-3/TRBV12-4; clone size: -; J gene: TRBJ2-7; CDR3 protein: CASSVGHRYEQYF; CDR3 DNA: TGTGCCAGCAGTGTGGGACACCGATACGAGCAGTACTTC
D gene: -; V gene: TRBV28; clone size: -; J gene: TRBJ1-2; CDR3 protein: CASSSTARYGYTF; CDR3 DNA: TGTGCCAGCAGTAGTACGGCTCGGTATGGCTACACCTTC
D gene: -; V gene: TRBV6-2/TRBV6-3; clone size: few; J gene: TRBJ2-7; CDR3 protein: CASSEDIYEQYF; CDR3 DNA: TGTGCCAGCAGCGAAGACATCTACGAGCAGTACTTC
D gene: TRBD1; V gene: TRBV4-3; clone size: few; J gene: TRBJ2-3; CDR3 protein: CASSQQTGTGIRADTQYF; CDR3 DNA: TGCGCCAGCAGCCAGCAAACCGGGACAGGGATCAGGGCAGATACGCAGTATTTT
D gene: -; V gene: TRBV6-6; clone size: few; J gene: TRBJ1-1; CDR3 protein: CASGVGGGTEAFF; CDR3 DNA: TGTGCCAGCGGGGTGGGGGGTGGAACTGAAGCTTTCTTT
D gene: -; V gene: TRBV11-2; clone size: -; J gene: TRBJ2-1; CDR3 protein: CAGSPKGRASSYNEQFF; CDR3 DNA: TGTGCCGGCAGCCCAAAGGGCAGGGCCAGCTCCTACAATGAGCAGTTCTTC
D gene: -; V gene: TRBV7-9; clone size: -; J gene: TRBJ1-2; CDR3 protein: CASSSPTEGYGYTF; CDR3 DNA: TGTGCCAGCAGCTCCCCAACGGAGGGCTATGGCTACACCTTC
D gene: -; V gene: TRBV12-3/TRBV12-4; clone size: -; J gene: TRBJ1-1; CDR3 protein: CASSWGVYTEAFF; CDR3 DNA: TGTGCCAGCTCCTGGGGGGTCTACACTGAAGCTTTCTTT
D gene: TRBD1; V gene: TRBV29-1; clone size: -; J gene: TRBJ2-7; CDR3 protein: CSGRGQGSYEQYF; CDR3 DNA: TGCAGCGGCCGAGGACAGGGTTCCTACGAGCAGTACTTC
D gene: -; V gene: TRBV5-1; clone size: -; J gene: TRBJ1-2; CDR3 protein: CASSSRGTQYYGYTF; CDR3 DNA: TGCGCCAGCAGCTCCCGGGGCACACAGTACTATGGCTACACCTTC
D gene: TRBD1; V gene: TRBV7-2; clone size: -; J gene: TRBJ1-2; CDR3 protein: CASSFGGQGAGYGYTF; CDR3 DNA: TGTGCCAGCAGCTTCGGAGGTCAGGGGGCCGGCTATGGCTACACCTTC
D gene: -; V gene: TRBV7-8; clone size: -; J gene: TRBJ2-5; CDR3 protein: CASSLALGSGTQYF; CDR3 DNA: TGTGCCAGCAGCTTAGCGTTGGGGTCGGGGACCCAGTACTTC
D gene: -; V gene: TRBV12-3/TRBV12-4; clone size: -; J gene: TRBJ2-5; CDR3 protein: CASKTTDQETQYF; CDR3 DNA: TGTGCCAGCAAAACGACGGACCAAGAGACCCAGTACTTC
D gene: -; V gene: TRBV9; clone size: -; J gene: TRBJ1-2; CDR3 protein: CASSPSATHLYGHTF; CDR3 DNA: TGTGCCAGCAGCCCCTCGGCAACACACCTCTATGGCCACACCTTC
D gene: -; V gene: TRBV11-1; clone size: -; J gene: TRBJ2-1; CDR3 protein: CASSPRPRGSYNEQFF; CDR3 DNA: TGTGCCAGCAGCCCAAGGCCCCGTGGCTCCTACAATGAGCAGTTCTTC
D gene: -; V gene: TRBV7-3; clone size: -; J gene: TRBJ2-2; CDR3 protein: CAGSLVAGSDTGELFF; CDR3 DNA: TGTGCCGGCAGCTTGGTGGCAGGGAGTGACACCGGGGAGCTGTTTTTT
D gene: TRBD2; V gene: TRBV7-9; clone size: few; J gene: TRBJ2-5; CDR3 protein: CASSLPPSGAREETQYF; CDR3 DNA: TGTGCCAGCAGCTTACCCCCTAGCGGGGCCAGGGAAGAGACCCAGTACTTC
D gene: -; V gene: TRBV7-9; clone size: -; J gene: TRBJ2-1; CDR3 protein: CASCLEGPYNEQFF; CDR3 DNA: TGTGCCAGCTGCTTAGAGGGACCGTACAATGAGCAGTTCTTC
D gene: -; V gene: TRBV12-3/TRBV12-4; clone size: -; J gene: TRBJ1-2; CDR3 protein: CASSWGTYGYTF; CDR3 DNA: TGTGCCAGCAGTTGGGGCACCTATGGCTACACCTTC
D gene: -; V gene: TRBV6-6; clone size: -; J gene: TRBJ1-2; CDR3 protein: CASSYGEGLGYGYTF; CDR3 DNA: TGTGCCAGCAGTTACGGGGAGGGTTTGGGCTATGGCTACACCTTC
D gene: -; V gene: TRBV4-1; clone size: few; J gene: TRBJ2-1; CDR3 protein: CASSLVGGAAYNEQFF; CDR3 DNA: TGCGCCAGCAGCCTCGTAGGCGGGGCGGCATACAATGAGCAGTTCTTC
D gene: TRBD2; V gene: TRBV20-1; clone size: few; J gene: TRBJ2-1; CDR3 protein: CSASGGAVGIFHEQFF; CDR3 DNA: TGCAGTGCTTCCGGGGGGGCCGTTGGGATCTTCCATGAGCAGTTCTTC
D gene: -; V gene: TRBV5-1; clone size: -; J gene: TRBJ2-3; CDR3 protein: CASSLGRVPDTQYF; CDR3 DNA: TGCGCCAGCAGCTTGGGGAGGGTCCCAGATACGCAGTATTTT